A single sample is the source of the 9 T cell receptor beta chains below, sequenced in a study of shared clonotypes between healthy human individuals. Sequencing was performed with immunoSEQ multiplex PCR; in TCRdb, only in-frame clones are kept and a portion is missing. The sample shows roughly 1,000,000 clones, around 78% of them seen only once. The sequencing input was memory CD4+ T cells from PBMCs. Subset here: CD45RA-negative fraction. Receptors were obtained from a man between 18 and 35 years old in good health. Some clones in this sample may be carry-over from other donors' samples.

This clone was seen a few times. The genes are TRBV5-1 and TRBJ2-5; D gene ambiguous. The CDR3 sequence is 13 residues long. The germline V gene has CDR1 SGHRS and CDR2 YFSETQ. V was trimmed by 6 bases and J by 2 bases, leaving 11 bases between them. The CDR3 loop is CASTNTGQETQYF. CDR3 DNA: TGCGCCAGCACCAATACTGGACAAGAGACCCAGTACTTC.

This clone came up a few times. The genes are TRBV7-2 and TRBJ1-2; 9 bases are shared with TRBD1. CDR3 size: 13 residues. The V segment lost 5 bases and the J segment 7 bases; nucleotides outside the gene matches: 5. Germline CDR1 and CDR2: SGHTA and FQGNSA. For the CDR3, the DNA is TGTGCCAGCAGCCCCGGGACAGGGACTGGCTACACCTTC. Residues: CASSPGTGTGYTF.

For this clone: Within the sample, other DNA sequences also encode this same CDR3. CDR3 sequence (DNA): TGTGCCAGTAGTACGCAGGGCGAGACCCAGTACTTC. Translated: CASSTQGETQYF. The chain is built from TRBV19 and TRBJ2-5, with D possibly being TRBD1 (5 bases). The CDR3 length is 12 residues. Looked up from germline, CDR1 is LNHDA and CDR2 is SQIVND (reference sequence). Trimming shortened V by 4 bases and J by 5 bases, and 8 bases separated the two germline ends.

This clone has just one count. This chain joins TRBV4-1 and TRBJ2-1; D not resolved. Deletions cut 3 bases from V and 1 base from J, with 10 bases between. The V gene's germline CDR1 is MGHRA and CDR2 YSYEKL. The CDR3 is made up of 15 amino acids. CDR3 protein: CASSHPDRSYNEQFF. In DNA, the CDR3 is TGCGCCAGCAGCCACCCAGATCGGTCCTACAATGAGCAGTTCTTC.

The chain is built from TRBV5-1 and TRBJ2-7, with 7 bases aligning to TRBD1. This CDR3 is 15 amino acids long. With V trimmed by 2 bases and J by 4 bases, 9 bases remained unmatched. Per the germline V gene, CDR1 is SGHRS and CDR2 is YFSETQ. The CDR3 nucleotides are TGCGCCAGCAGCTTCCTACAGGGGTTAAATTACGAGCAGTACTTC. This sequence encodes CASSFLQGLNYEQYF. The whole variable domain, remainder taken from reference TRBV5-1 and TRBJ2-7, is KAGVTQTPRYLIKTRGQQVTLSCSPISGHRSVSWYQQTPGQGLQFLFEYFSETQRNKGNFPGRFSGRQFSNSRSEMNVSTLELGDSALYLCASSFLQGLNYEQYFGPGTRLTVT.

The rearrangement joins TRBV5-1 to TRBJ1-4, with D uncertain. Trimming took 3 bases from V and 7 from J, leaving 13 bases between them. The germline CDR1 and CDR2 sequences are SGHRS and YFSETQ. This CDR3 has 14 amino acids. The CDR3 protein is CASSSGSDGEKLFF. The CDR3, as DNA: TGCGCCAGCAGCTCCGGATCGGACGGTGAAAAACTGTTTTTT.

This clone was found once. Compared with germline, one end of the junction differs, possibly owing to a read error. The chain combines TRBV30 with TRBJ2-1; D is ambiguous. The length of the CDR3 is 11 residues. From germline, CDR1 is GTSNPN and CDR2 SVGIG (reference sequence). CDR3 sequence: CAWSPSRVLVF. The DNA for the CDR3 is TGTGCCTGGAGTCCTTCGCGCGTTCTAGTCTTC.

This clone was picked up one time. The DNA of the CDR3 is TGTGCCAGCAGCTTAGGGGCACAGGTGGGGCAGCCCCAGCATTTT. Translated: CASSLGAQVGQPQHF. This chain uses TRBV7-8 with TRBJ1-5, with D possibly being TRBD1 (5 bases). Germline CDR1 and CDR2: SGHVS and FQNEAQ. Deletions cut 1 base from V and 7 bases from J, with 14 bases between. The CDR3 spans 15 residues.

CDR3: CASSPSAGGDYNEQFF. CDR3 coding DNA: TGCGCCAGCAGCCCCTCAGCGGGAGGTGACTACAATGAGCAGTTCTTC. The chain uses TRBV5-1 and TRBJ2-1; TRBD2 matches 9 bases. This CDR3 is 16 amino acids long. Germline CDR1 is SGHRS and CDR2 is YFSETQ. Trimming removed 4 bases from V and 3 bases from J; junction bases left unmatched: 8.